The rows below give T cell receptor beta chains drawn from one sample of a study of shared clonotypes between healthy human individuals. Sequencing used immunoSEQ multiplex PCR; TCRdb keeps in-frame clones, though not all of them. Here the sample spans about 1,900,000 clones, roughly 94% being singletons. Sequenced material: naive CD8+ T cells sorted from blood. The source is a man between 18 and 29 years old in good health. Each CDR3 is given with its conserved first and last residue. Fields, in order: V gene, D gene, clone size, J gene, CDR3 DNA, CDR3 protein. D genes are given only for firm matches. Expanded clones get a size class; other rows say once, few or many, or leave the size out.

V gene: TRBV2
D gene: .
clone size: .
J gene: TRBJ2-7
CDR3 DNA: TGTGCCAGCCCTCACAGGTACGAGCAGTACTTC
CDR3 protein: CASPHRYEQYF

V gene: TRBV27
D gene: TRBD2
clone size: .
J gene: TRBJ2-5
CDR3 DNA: TGTGCCAGCAGTGGGACTAGCGGGGGGGCGTGGGAGACCCAGTACTTC
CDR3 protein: CASSGTSGGAWETQYF

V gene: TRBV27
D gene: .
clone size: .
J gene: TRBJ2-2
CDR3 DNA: TGTGCCAGCAGTTTGGGGCAGGGGAACGGGGAGCTGTTTTTT
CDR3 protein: CASSLGQGNGELFF

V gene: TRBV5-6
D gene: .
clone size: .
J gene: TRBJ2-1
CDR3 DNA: TGTGCCAGCAGCTTAGGGGGGTCTTCCTACAATGAGCAGTTCTTC
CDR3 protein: CASSLGGSSYNEQFF

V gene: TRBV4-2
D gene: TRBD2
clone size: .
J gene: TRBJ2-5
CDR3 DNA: TGTGCCAGCAGCCAAGAACTAGCGGGTAGTGAGACCCAGTACTTC
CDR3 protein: CASSQELAGSETQYF

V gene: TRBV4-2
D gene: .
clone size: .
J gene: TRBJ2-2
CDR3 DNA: TGTGCCAGCAGCCAAGTTGAGGAGAACACCGGGGAGCTGTTTTTT
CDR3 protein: CASSQVEENTGELFF

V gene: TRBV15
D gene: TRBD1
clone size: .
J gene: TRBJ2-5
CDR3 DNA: TGTGCCACCAGCAGAGGGGACAGCCAAGAGACCCAGTACTTC
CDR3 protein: CATSRGDSQETQYF

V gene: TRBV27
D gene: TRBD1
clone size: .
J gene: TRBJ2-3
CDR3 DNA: TGTGCCAGCAGTCTGGTCGGGACAGGGGAACGGACGCAGTATTTT
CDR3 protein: CASSLVGTGERTQYF

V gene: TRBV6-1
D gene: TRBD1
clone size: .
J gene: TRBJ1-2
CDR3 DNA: TGTGCCAGCATCGGTACAGGGGGTGAGTTGGGCTACACCTTC
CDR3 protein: CASIGTGGELGYTF

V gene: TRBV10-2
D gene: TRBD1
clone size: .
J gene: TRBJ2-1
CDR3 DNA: TGCGCCAGCAGACCTCGGACAGGGACAAGCTCCTACAATGAGCAGTTCTTC
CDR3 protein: CASRPRTGTSSYNEQFF

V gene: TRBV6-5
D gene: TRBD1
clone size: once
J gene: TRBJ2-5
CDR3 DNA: TGTGCCAGCAGCCAGGGACAGGGAGTGAAAGAGACCCAGTACTTC
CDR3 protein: CASSQGQGVKETQYF

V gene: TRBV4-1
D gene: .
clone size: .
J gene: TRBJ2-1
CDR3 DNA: TGCGCCAGCAGCCAAGTTGGCTACAATGAGCAGTTCTTC
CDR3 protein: CASSQVGYNEQFF

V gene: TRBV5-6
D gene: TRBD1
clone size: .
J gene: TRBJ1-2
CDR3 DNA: TGTGCCAGCAGCTGGGGACAGGGGTCGGTTGGCTACACCTTC
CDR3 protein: CASSWGQGSVGYTF

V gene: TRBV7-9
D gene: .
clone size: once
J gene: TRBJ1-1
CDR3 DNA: TGTGCCAGCAGCTCCCCTCGATCCAACACTGAAGCTTTCTTT
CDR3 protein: CASSSPRSNTEAFF

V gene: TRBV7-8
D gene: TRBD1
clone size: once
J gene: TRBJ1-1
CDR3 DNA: TGTGCCAGCAGCAGACAGGGTCGGGACACTGAAGCTTTCTTT
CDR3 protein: CASSRQGRDTEAFF

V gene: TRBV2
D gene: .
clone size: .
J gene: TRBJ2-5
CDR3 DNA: TGTGCCAGCAGTGTAGGCAGCGGCCAAGAGACCCAGTACTTC
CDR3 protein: CASSVGSGQETQYF

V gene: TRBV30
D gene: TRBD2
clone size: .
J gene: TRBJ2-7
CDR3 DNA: TGTGCCTGGAGTCGAGGAGCGGGGAGTTCCCACGAGCAGTACTTC
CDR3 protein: CAWSRGAGSSHEQYF

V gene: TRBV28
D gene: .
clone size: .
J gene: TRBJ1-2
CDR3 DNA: TGTGCCAGCATCCAACAGGGTAACTATGGCTACACCTTC
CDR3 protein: CASIQQGNYGYTF

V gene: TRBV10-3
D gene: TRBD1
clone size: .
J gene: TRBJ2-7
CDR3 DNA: TGTGCCATCAGTGAGGGGACAGGGGGCGCAGCGGGGGAGCAGTACTTC
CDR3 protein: CAISEGTGGAAGEQYF

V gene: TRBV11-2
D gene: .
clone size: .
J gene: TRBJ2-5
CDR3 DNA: TGTGCCAGCAGCACAGAGGCCTTCCAAGAGACCCAGTACTTC
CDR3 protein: CASSTEAFQETQYF

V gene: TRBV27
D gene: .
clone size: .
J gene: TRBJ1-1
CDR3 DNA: TGTGCCAGCAGGATAGGGGGCACTGAAGCTTTCTTT
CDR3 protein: CASRIGGTEAFF

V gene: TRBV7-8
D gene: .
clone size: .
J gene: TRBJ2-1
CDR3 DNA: TGTGCCAGCAGCTTAGCGCACGACAGTGAAGGTCATGAGCAGTTCTTC
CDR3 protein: CASSLAHDSEGHEQFF

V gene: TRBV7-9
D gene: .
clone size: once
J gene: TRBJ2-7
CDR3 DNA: TGTGCCAGCAGCCTAGGGGGGAATAACGAGCAGTACTTC
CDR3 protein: CASSLGGNNEQYF

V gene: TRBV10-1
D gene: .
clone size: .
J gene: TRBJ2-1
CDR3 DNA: TGCGCCAGCAGTGACCAGGGAAGGGACTACAATGAGCAGTTCTTC
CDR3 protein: CASSDQGRDYNEQFF

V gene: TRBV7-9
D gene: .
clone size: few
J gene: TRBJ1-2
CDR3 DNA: TGTGCCAGCAGCTCCCTGTGGGATATAAATGGCTACACCTTC
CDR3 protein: CASSSLWDINGYTF

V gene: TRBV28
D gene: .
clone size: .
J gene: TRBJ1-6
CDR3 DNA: TGTGCCAGCAGTCCTATCGACTACGACTATAATTCACCCCTCCACTTT
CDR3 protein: CASSPIDYDYNSPLHF